The next 28 T cell receptor beta chains were all read from a single sample in a study of CD8 T cells in Susac syndrome. With random hexamers, about 0.5 to 1 ug RNA was reverse transcribed. TCRdb re-called the immunoSEQ multiplex PCR reads with MiXCR, one entry per CDR3 protein. The data contain roughly 220,000 distinct CDR3 sequences, about 94% of them singletons. The sample was CD4+ T cells from PBMCs. These TCRs come from a human donor with Susac syndrome.

The rearrangement uses TRBV30 and TRBJ1-1; D perhaps matches TRBD1 (5 bases). The CDR3 runs to 12 residues. Germline V lookup: CDR1 GTSNPN, CDR2 SVGIG (reference sequence). V lost 6 bases and J lost 11, with 19 bases in between. This CDR3 reads CACASTDTRAFF. The CDR3, as DNA: TGTGCCTGCGCGTCAACGGACACGAGGGCTTTCTTT.

This clonotype appeared a single time. This chain links TRBV5-1 with TRBJ1-2; possibly TRBD1 for D (5 bases). This CDR3 contains 14 residues. Germline values: CDR1 SGHRS, CDR2 YFSETQ. V lost 4 bases to trimming and J lost 5 bases, with 15 bases between them. This CDR3 reads CASSPAGTEYGYTF. As DNA, the CDR3 is TGCGCCAGCAGCCCCGCCGGGACCGAGTATGGCTACACCTTC.

The chain uses TRBV30 and TRBJ2-7, with D possibly TRBD2 on 6 matching bases. Germline values: CDR1 GTSNPN, CDR2 SVGIG (reference sequence). V lost 0 bases and J lost 5, with 8 bases in between. The CDR3 is made up of 12 amino acids. The CDR3 bases are TGTGCCTGGAGTGTACGGGAGCACGAGCAGTACTTC. Its protein is CAWSVREHEQYF. Together with reference TRBV30 and TRBJ2-7, the CDR3 gives the full variable domain: SQTIHQWPATLVQPVGSPLSLECTVEGTSNPNLYWYRQAAGRGLQLLFYSVGIGQISSEVPQNLSASRPQDRQFILSSKKLLLSDSGFYLCAWSVREHEQYFGPGTRLTVT.

This rearrangement joins TRBV30 to TRBJ1-2; D perhaps matches TRBD1 (6 bases). CDR1 and CDR2 from the germline V gene are GTSNPN and SVGIG (reference sequence). Trimming stripped 4 bases from V and 6 bases from J, with 15 bases between. The CDR3 is 13 amino acids. The CDR3 region has the DNA TGTGCCTGGATGGCCGGGGGGCTCGATGGCTACACCTTC. It translates to CAWMAGGLDGYTF. Full variable domain (remainder filled in from reference TRBV30 and TRBJ1-2): SQTIHQWPATLVQPVGSPLSLECTVEGTSNPNLYWYRQAAGRGLQLLFYSVGIGQISSEVPQNLSASRPQDRQFILSSKKLLLSDSGFYLCAWMAGGLDGYTFGSGTRLTVV.

This chain links TRBV29-1 with TRBJ2-1, with D hard to call. Germline CDR1 is SQVTM and CDR2 is ANQGSEA. This CDR3 has 13 residues. With 0 bases removed from V and 8 bases from J, the gap between germline ends came to 11 bases. As DNA, the CDR3 is TGCAGCGTTGAAGAGGTGGCCGGTGATGAGCAGTTCTTC. Translation gives CSVEEVAGDEQFF.

This chain uses TRBV5-1 with TRBJ1-1; D uncertain. This CDR3 has 15 residues. V gave up 0 bases and J gave up 1 base, with 10 bases separating them. Per the germline V gene, CDR1 is SGHRS and CDR2 is YFSETQ. CDR3 in amino acids: CASSLDPATNTEAFF. The CDR3 coding sequence is TGCGCCAGCAGCTTGGATCCAGCGACGAACACTGAAGCTTTCTTT.

The chain has TRBV7-3 and TRBJ2-1, with TRBD2 identical over 10 bases. The germline CDR1 and CDR2 sequences are SGHTA and FQGTGA. The CDR3 runs to 16 residues. After removal of 5 bases from V and 2 bases from J, the junction contained 6 bases not matched to a gene. CDR3 in amino acids: CASSPASGGAYNEQFF. The CDR3 nucleotides read TGTGCCAGCAGCCCTGCGAGCGGGGGGGCCTACAATGAGCAGTTCTTC.

Notes on this clonotype: A read error may produce the germline difference seen at one junction end. The chain carries TRBV7-7 and TRBJ2-5; weak D call: TRBD2 (6 bases). The germline V gene encodes CDR1 SSHAT and CDR2 FNYEAQ (reference sequence). The CDR3 totals 16 residues. The CDR3 DNA follows: TGTGCTAGCACCTTGGGATCGCGGGGCGGAGGGGAGACCCAGTACTTC. The encoded protein is CASTLGSRGGGETQYF.

In DNA form, the CDR3 reads TGTGCCAGCAGTTACTCGAAGGGCTCTGATTCACCCCTCCACTTT. Translating gives CASSYSKGSDSPLHF. The chain has TRBV6-6 and TRBJ1-6; D not resolved. V lost 0 bases, J lost 8 bases, and 11 bases lay in between. Looked up from germline, CDR1 is MNHNY and CDR2 is SVGAGI (reference sequence). There are 15 residues in the CDR3.

The gene calls are TRBV7-2 and TRBJ2-7; 7 positions match TRBD1. V trimming: 2 bases; J trimming: 0 bases; junction bases outside the gene matches: 7. The germline CDR1 and CDR2 sequences are SGHTA and FQGNSA. The CDR3 is 16 residues long. The CDR3 reads CASSLRGQALSYEQYF. In nucleotides, the CDR3 is TGTGCCAGCAGCTTACGAGGACAGGCTCTCTCCTACGAGCAGTACTTC.

The V gene is TRBV6-5, the J gene TRBJ1-5; possible D gene TRBD1, 5 bases. V lost 5 bases to trimming and J lost 5 bases, with 13 bases between them. CDR1 and CDR2 from the germline V gene are MNHEY and SVGAGI. CDR3 length equals 14 residues. The CDR3 region is CASSRQGGDQPQHF. The CDR3 DNA follows: TGTGCCAGCAGTCGCCAGGGAGGAGATCAGCCCCAGCATTTT.

J is TRBJ1-3 and V is TRBV6-5; possible D gene TRBD1, 5 bases. V was pared by 1 base and J by 4 bases, with 20 bases between. Germline CDR1 MNHEY, CDR2 SVGAGI. The CDR3 contains 18 residues. In DNA form, the CDR3 reads TGTGCCAGCAGTTACTTGGATCGTTCGGGAGGGGAAGGAAACACCATATATTTT. This sequence encodes CASSYLDRSGGEGNTIYF.

The rearrangement uses TRBV30 and TRBJ1-2; tentatively, D is TRBD1 (6 bases). Germline lookup yields CDR1 GTSNPN and CDR2 SVGIG (reference sequence). The CDR3 spans 16 residues. Trimming shortened V by 4 bases and J by 0 bases, and 18 bases separated the two germline ends. CDR3 protein: CAWIGRGIIANYGYTF. CDR3 coding DNA: TGTGCCTGGATTGGCAGGGGAATAATAGCTAACTATGGCTACACCTTC.

The chain combines TRBV6-5 with TRBJ2-5, with TRBD1 matching 10 bases. There are 13 residues in the CDR3. Germline CDR1 and CDR2: MNHEY and SVGAGI. The ends lost 6 bases at V and 9 bases at J; junction bases unmatched: 7. The CDR3 nucleotides read TGTGCCAGCAGACCGGACAGGGGGTGGGCCCAGTACTTC. It translates to CASRPDRGWAQYF.

The CDR3 DNA is TGCGCCAGCAGCTTGGGGGGGACGGTGAACACTGAAGCTTTCTTT. This gives the protein CASSLGGTVNTEAFF. The chain recombines TRBV5-1 with TRBJ1-1, with D perhaps matching TRBD1 (5 bases). From germline, CDR1 is SGHRS and CDR2 YFSETQ. The CDR3 spans 15 residues. Between the trimmed V and J ends, which lost 0 bases and 0 bases, there was a span of 9 bases. The entire variable domain, with the rest obtained from reference TRBV5-1 and TRBJ1-1, is as follows: KAGVTQTPRYLIKTRGQQVTLSCSPISGHRSVSWYQQTPGQGLQFLFEYFSETQRNKGNFPGRFSGRQFSNSRSEMNVSTLELGDSALYLCASSLGGTVNTEAFFGQGTRLTVV.

The chain has TRBV12-3 or TRBV12-4 and TRBJ1-5; 7 bases line up with TRBD1. V was clipped by 6 bases and J by 3 bases; unmatched bases: 5. The CDR3 has 14 residues. CDR3 bases: TGTGCCAGCAGACAGGGGCGACTCAATCAGCCCCAGCATTTT. Protein: CASRQGRLNQPQHF.

The chain couples TRBV30 to TRBJ1-4; no definite D call. The V gene's germline CDR1 is GTSNPN and CDR2 SVGIG (reference sequence). V was clipped by 0 bases and J by 8 bases, with 13 bases between them. This CDR3 contains 14 residues. DNA for the CDR3: TGTGCCTGGAGTGTGGGATCTTTAGAGGAAAAACTGTTTTTT. This sequence encodes CAWSVGSLEEKLFF.

The CDR3 sequence: CAISSGTLSNQPQHF. The CDR3 DNA reads as TGTGCCATCAGTAGCGGGACACTTAGCAATCAGCCCCAGCATTTT. J is TRBJ1-5 and V is TRBV10-3; TRBD1 is a possible D gene (6 bases). This CDR3 is 15 amino acids long. The germline V gene has CDR1 ENHRY and CDR2 SYGVKD. V was clipped by 5 bases and J by 0 bases, with 11 bases between them.

The CDR3 region is CASSLGLADRETQYF. CDR3 coding DNA: TGTGCCAGCAGCTTGGGACTAGCGGACCGAGAGACCCAGTACTTC. The chain carries TRBV5-4 and TRBJ2-5; 9 nucleotides align to TRBD2. Germline-derived CDR1 and CDR2 are SGHNT and YYREEE (reference sequence). This CDR3 is 15 amino acids long. The J segment lost 4 bases and the V segment lost 0 bases, leaving 4 bases of the junction unmatched.

The chain carries TRBV15 and TRBJ1-1, with a possible D match to TRBD1 (5 bases). Germline V gene sequence: CDR1 LNHNV, CDR2 YYDKDF (reference sequence). Trimming removed 7 bases at V and 1 base at J, with 13 bases between. This CDR3 has 14 amino acids. The DNA of the CDR3 is TGTGCCACCAAGTTATACGGGGCGAACACTGAAGCTTTCTTT. Translation gives CATKLYGANTEAFF.

The V and J genes are TRBV3-1 and TRBJ1-6; D may be TRBD1 (6 bases). The V and J ends lost 4 bases and 6 bases respectively, with 16 bases between them. CDR1 LGHDT and CDR2 YNNKEL come from the germline V gene (reference sequence). The CDR3 has 16 residues. The CDR3, as DNA: TGTGCCAGCAGCCTCCTCTCGGGACAACGTAATTCACCCCTCCACTTT. It is translated as CASSLLSGQRNSPLHF.

The gene calls are TRBV30 and TRBJ1-5; D is perhaps TRBD1 (5 bases). V was clipped by 4 bases and J by 0 bases, with 13 bases between them. The CDR3 spans 15 residues. The germline V gene has CDR1 GTSNPN and CDR2 SVGIG (reference sequence). The CDR3 nucleotides are TGTGCCTGGACCCCCCGGGGACTTAGCAATCAGCCCCAGCATTTT. Translation gives CAWTPRGLSNQPQHF.

The chain combines TRBV24-1 with TRBJ2-3; the D is unclear. V gave up 3 bases and J gave up 1 base, with 13 bases separating them. Per germline, CDR1 KGHDR and CDR2 SFDVKD. The CDR3 runs to 16 residues. The CDR3 DNA follows: TGTGCCACCAGTGATCGGCACGTTGGGGGCACAGATACGCAGTATTTT. Residues: CATSDRHVGGTDTQYF.

This chain joins TRBV30 and TRBJ1-5, with 8 bases identical to TRBD1. V was pared by 2 bases and J by 5 bases, with 5 bases of the junction left unmatched. There are 14 residues in the CDR3. Germline V gene sequence: CDR1 GTSNPN, CDR2 SVGIG (reference sequence). The CDR3 bases are TGTGCCTGGAGTAGAGACAGGGGTGATCAGCCCCAGCATTTT. Its translation is CAWSRDRGDQPQHF.

The chain combines TRBV19 with TRBJ1-4; no reliable D call. Between the trimmed V and J ends, which lost 4 bases and 7 bases, there was a span of 13 bases. Germline values: CDR1 LNHDA, CDR2 SQIVND (reference sequence). The CDR3 runs 14 residues. CDR3 residues: CASSTLRGSEKLFF. For the CDR3, the DNA is TGTGCCAGTAGTACCCTCCGGGGATCTGAAAAACTGTTTTTT.

The chain carries TRBV12-3 or TRBV12-4 and TRBJ1-4; tentative D call: TRBD1 (5 bases). CDR3 size: 13 residues. Between the trimmed V and J ends, which lost 6 bases and 4 bases, there was a span of 9 bases. CDR3 protein: CASSIDSNEKLFF. CDR3 nucleotide sequence: TGTGCCAGCAGCATTGACAGTAATGAAAAACTGTTTTTT.

This chain joins TRBV11-1 and TRBJ2-7; 9 nucleotides agree with TRBD1. CDR3 length: 14 amino acids. Germline assignment: CDR1 SGHAT and CDR2 FQDESV (reference sequence). With 5 bases clipped from V and 6 bases from J, the junction kept 8 bases outside the gene matches. CDR3 bases: TGTGCCAGCAGCCCCAGGACAGGGGTTCCCGAGCAGTACTTC. Translating gives CASSPRTGVPEQYF.

The chain combines TRBV6-1 with TRBJ2-6, with TRBD1 matching over 7 bases. V lost 7 bases and J lost 4; bases outside the gene matches: 4. CDR1 and CDR2 from the germline V gene are MNHNS and SASEGT. The CDR3 loop spans 14 amino acids. CDR3 sequence: CASTQGTGANVLTF. CDR3 nucleotide sequence: TGTGCCAGCACACAGGGGACCGGGGCCAACGTCCTGACTTTC.